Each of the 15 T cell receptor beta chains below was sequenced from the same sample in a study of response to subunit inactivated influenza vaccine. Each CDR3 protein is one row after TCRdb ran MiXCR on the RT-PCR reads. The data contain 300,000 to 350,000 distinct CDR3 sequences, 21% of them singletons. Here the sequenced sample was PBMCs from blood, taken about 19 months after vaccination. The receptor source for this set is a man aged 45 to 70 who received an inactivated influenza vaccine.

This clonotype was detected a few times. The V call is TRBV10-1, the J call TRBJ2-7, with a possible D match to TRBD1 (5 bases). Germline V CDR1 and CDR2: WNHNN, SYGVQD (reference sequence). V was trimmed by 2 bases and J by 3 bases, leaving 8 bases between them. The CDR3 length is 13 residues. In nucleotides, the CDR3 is TGCGCCAGCAGTGAGGACAGTCTCTACGAGCAGTACTTC. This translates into CASSEDSLYEQYF.

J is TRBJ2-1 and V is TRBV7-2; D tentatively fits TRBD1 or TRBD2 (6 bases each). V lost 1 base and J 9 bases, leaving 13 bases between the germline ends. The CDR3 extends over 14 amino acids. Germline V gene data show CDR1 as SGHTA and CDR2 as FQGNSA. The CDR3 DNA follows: TGTGCCAGCAGCTTAGGAGTCGAGGGGGGTGAGCAGTTCTTC. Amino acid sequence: CASSLGVEGGEQFF. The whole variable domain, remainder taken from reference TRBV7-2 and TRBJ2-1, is GAGVSQSPSNKVTEKGKDVELRCDPISGHTALYWYRQSLGQGLEFLIYFQGNSAPDKSGLPSDRFSAERTGGSVSTLTIQRTQQEDSAVYLCASSLGVEGGEQFFGPGTRLTVL.

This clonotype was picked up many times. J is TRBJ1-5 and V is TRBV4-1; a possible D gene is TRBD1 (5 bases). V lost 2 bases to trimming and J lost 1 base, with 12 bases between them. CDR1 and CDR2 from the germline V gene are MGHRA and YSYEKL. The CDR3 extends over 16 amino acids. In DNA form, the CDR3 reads TGCGCCAGCAGCCAACTTGGGGGGAGGAGCAATCAGCCCCAGCATTTT. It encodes CASSQLGGRSNQPQHF.

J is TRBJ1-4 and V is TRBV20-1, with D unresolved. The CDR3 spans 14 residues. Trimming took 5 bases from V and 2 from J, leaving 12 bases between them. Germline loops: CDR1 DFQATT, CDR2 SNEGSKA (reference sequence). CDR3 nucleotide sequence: TGCAGTGCTGCCCGAGGTCCCACTAATGAAAAACTGTTTTTT. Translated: CSAARGPTNEKLFF.

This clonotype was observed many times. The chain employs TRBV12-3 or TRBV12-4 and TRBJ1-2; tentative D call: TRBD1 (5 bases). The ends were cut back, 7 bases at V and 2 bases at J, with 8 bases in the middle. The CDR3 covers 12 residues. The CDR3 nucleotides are TGTGCCAGCAATCCAGGGAACTATGGCTACACCTTC. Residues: CASNPGNYGYTF.

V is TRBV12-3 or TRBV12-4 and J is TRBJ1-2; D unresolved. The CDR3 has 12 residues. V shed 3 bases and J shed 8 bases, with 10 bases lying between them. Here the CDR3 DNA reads TGTGCCAGCAGTTTTCCCGGAGGGGGCTACACCTTC. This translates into CASSFPGGGYTF.

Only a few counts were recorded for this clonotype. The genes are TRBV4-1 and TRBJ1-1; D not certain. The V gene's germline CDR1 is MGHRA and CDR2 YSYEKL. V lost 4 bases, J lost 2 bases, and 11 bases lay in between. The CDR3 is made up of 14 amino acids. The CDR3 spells CASSPGPVNTEAFF. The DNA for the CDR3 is TGCGCCAGCAGCCCAGGACCGGTAAACACTGAAGCTTTCTTT.

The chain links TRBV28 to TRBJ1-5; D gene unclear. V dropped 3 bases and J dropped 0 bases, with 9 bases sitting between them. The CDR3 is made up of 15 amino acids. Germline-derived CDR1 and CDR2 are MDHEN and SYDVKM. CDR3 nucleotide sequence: TGTGCCAGCAGTTTCGGCGGTGATAGCAATCAGCCCCAGCATTTT. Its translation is CASSFGGDSNQPQHF.

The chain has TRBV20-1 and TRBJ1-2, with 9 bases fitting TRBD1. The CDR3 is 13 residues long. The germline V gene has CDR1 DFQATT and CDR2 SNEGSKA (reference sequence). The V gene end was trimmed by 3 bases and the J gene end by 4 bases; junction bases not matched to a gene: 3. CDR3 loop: CSARDRGSYGYTF. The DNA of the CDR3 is TGCAGTGCTAGGGACAGGGGCAGCTATGGCTACACCTTC.

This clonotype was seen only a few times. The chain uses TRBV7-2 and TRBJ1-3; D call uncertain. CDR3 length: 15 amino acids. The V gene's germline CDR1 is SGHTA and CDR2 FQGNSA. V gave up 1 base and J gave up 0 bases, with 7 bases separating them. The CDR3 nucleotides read TGTGCCAGCAGCTTAGGCGTCAACTCTGGAAACACCATATATTTT. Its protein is CASSLGVNSGNTIYF.

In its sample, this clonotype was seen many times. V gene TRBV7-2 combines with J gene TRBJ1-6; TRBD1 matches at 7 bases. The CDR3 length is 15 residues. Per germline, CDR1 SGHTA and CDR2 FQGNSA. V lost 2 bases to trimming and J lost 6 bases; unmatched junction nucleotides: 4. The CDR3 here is CASSLRQGGNSPLHF. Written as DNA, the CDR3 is TGTGCCAGCAGCTTAAGGCAGGGGGGTAATTCACCCCTCCACTTT.

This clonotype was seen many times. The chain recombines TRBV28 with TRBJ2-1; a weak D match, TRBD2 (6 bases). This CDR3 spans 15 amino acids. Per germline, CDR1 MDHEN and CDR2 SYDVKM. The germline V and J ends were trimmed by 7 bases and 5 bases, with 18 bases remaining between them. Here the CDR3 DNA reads TGTGCCAGCACCTTGCGGCTAGCGCTTAACAATGAGCAGTTCTTC. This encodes CASTLRLALNNEQFF. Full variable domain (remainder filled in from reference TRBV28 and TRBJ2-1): DVKVTQSSRYLVKRTGEKVFLECVQDMDHENMFWYRQDPGLGLRLIYFSYDVKMKEKGDIPEGYSVSREKKERFSLILESASTNQTSMYLCASTLRLALNNEQFFGPGTRLTVL.

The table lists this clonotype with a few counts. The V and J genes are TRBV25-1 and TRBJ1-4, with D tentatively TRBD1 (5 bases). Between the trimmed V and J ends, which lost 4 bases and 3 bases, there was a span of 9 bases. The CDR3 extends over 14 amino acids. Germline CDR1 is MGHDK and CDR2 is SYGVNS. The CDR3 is CASSVGGSNEKLFF. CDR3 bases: TGTGCCAGCAGTGTTGGGGGATCTAATGAAAAACTGTTTTTT.

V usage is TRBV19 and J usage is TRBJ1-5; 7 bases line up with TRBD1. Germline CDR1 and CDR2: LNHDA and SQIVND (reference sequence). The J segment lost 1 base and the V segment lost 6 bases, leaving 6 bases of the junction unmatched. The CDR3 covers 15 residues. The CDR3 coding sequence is TGTGCCAGTAGATCGACAGGGCAGAGCAATCAGCCCCAGCATTTT. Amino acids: CASRSTGQSNQPQHF.

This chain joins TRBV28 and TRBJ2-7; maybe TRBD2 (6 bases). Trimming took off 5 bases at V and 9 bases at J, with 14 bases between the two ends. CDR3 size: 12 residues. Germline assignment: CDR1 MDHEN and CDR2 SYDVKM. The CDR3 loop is CASSRDSPGQYF. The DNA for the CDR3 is TGTGCCAGCAGTCGGGACTCTCCGGGGCAGTACTTC.